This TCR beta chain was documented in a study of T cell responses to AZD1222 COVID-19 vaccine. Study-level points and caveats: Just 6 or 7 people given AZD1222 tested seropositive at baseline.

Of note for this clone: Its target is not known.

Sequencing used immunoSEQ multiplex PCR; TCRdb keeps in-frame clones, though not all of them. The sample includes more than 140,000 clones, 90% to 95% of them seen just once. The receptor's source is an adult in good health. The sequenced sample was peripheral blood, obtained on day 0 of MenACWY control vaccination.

CDR3 nucleotides: TGCAGCGTCGCGGGACTTAGCACAGATACGCAGTATTTT. The encoded protein is CSVAGLSTDTQYF. This sequence joins TRBV29-1 and TRBJ2-3, with D perhaps matching TRBD2 (6 bases). This CDR3 comprises 13 residues. Germline CDR1 is SQVTM and CDR2 is ANQGSEA. The germline V and J ends were trimmed by 6 bases and 0 bases, with 10 bases remaining between them.